The 21 T cell receptor beta chains presented below share a single source sample, sequenced in a study of cytomegalovirus exposure and HLA in healthy donors. The study ran its PCR with 60 Vbeta and 13 Jbeta primers. Clones were sequenced by immunoSEQ multiplex PCR, and TCRdb holds only the in-frame ones, with some missing. The repertoire consists of some 150,000 clones, with 65% to 80% occurring once and the leading ten covering more than 3.5%. Sequenced input: PBMCs. The receptors stem from a man aged 35-49 years in good health and CMV-seronegative.

The chain recombines TRBV29-1 with TRBJ1-4, with D hard to call. The V end lost 4 bases, the J end lost 7 bases, and 13 bases lay between the germline ends. The germline gives CDR1 SQVTM, CDR2 ANQGSEA. The CDR3 runs 13 residues. CDR3 region: CSVAKARAEKLFF. CDR3 sequence (DNA): TGCAGCGTTGCCAAGGCGAGGGCTGAAAAACTGTTTTTT.

This chain connects TRBV28 to TRBJ2-7; 9 positions agree with TRBD2. Per germline, CDR1 MDHEN and CDR2 SYDVKM. The ends lost 5 bases at V and 2 bases at J; junction bases unmatched: 7. CDR3 length: 15 amino acids. This chain's CDR3 is CASSGTSGLAYEQYF. In DNA, the CDR3 is TGTGCCAGCAGTGGAACTAGCGGGTTAGCCTACGAGCAGTACTTC. Based on the CDR3 plus reference TRBV28 and TRBJ2-7, the full variable domain is DVKVTQSSRYLVKRTGEKVFLECVQDMDHENMFWYRQDPGLGLRLIYFSYDVKMKEKGDIPEGYSVSREKKERFSLILESASTNQTSMYLCASSGTSGLAYEQYFGPGTRLTVT.

This clone was detected once. The chain carries TRBV7-2 and TRBJ1-3; 9 positions match TRBD1. V shed 1 base, J shed 2 bases, and the junction held 0 bases outside the gene matches. The CDR3 loop spans 15 amino acids. Germline values: CDR1 SGHTA, CDR2 FQGNSA. The CDR3 region is CASSLDRGPGNTIYF. The CDR3 DNA sequence: TGTGCCAGCAGCTTAGACAGGGGGCCTGGAAACACCATATATTTT.

The sample holds a few counts of this clone. The rearrangement links TRBV5-1 to TRBJ2-5; perhaps TRBD1 as D (5 bases). The CDR3 spans 17 residues. The V and J ends lost 5 bases and 1 base respectively, with 21 bases between them. CDR1 is SGHRS, CDR2 YFSETQ, per germline. In DNA form, the CDR3 reads TGCGCCAGCAGGCACGGCCTTAGCCAGGGCACCCAAGAGACCCAGTACTTC. Its protein is CASRHGLSQGTQETQYF. The entire variable domain, with the rest obtained from reference TRBV5-1 and TRBJ2-5, is as follows: KAGVTQTPRYLIKTRGQQVTLSCSPISGHRSVSWYQQTPGQGLQFLFEYFSETQRNKGNFPGRFSGRQFSNSRSEMNVSTLELGDSALYLCASRHGLSQGTQETQYFGPGTRLLVL.

The CDR3 loop is CASSPDRKTDTQYF. The CDR3 DNA follows: TGTGCCAGCAGCCCCGACAGGAAAACAGATACGCAGTATTTT. The rearrangement joins TRBV6-5 to TRBJ2-3; D is perhaps TRBD1 (6 bases). The CDR3 length is 14 residues. With 6 bases removed from V and 3 bases from J, the gap between germline ends came to 13 bases. Looked up from germline, CDR1 is MNHEY and CDR2 is SVGAGI.

This chain links TRBV7-2 with TRBJ1-1; possibly TRBD1 for D (5 bases). This CDR3 region has 14 residues. Trimming left V 5 bases short and J 4 bases short, with 14 bases between. Germline V gene sequence: CDR1 SGHTA, CDR2 FQGNSA. The CDR3 reads CASSELQGSTEAFF. In DNA form, the CDR3 reads TGTGCCAGCAGCGAACTTCAGGGATCCACTGAAGCTTTCTTT.

This chain connects TRBV7-3 to TRBJ2-2; a weak D match, TRBD1 (5 bases). Trimming took 3 bases from V and 5 from J, leaving 10 bases between them. This CDR3 has 14 residues. Germline V gives CDR1 SGHTA, CDR2 FQGTGA. This chain's CDR3 is CASSLTDKTGELFF. CDR3 coding DNA: TGTGCCAGCAGCTTGACGGACAAGACCGGGGAGCTGTTTTTT.

The CDR3 DNA sequence: TGTGCCAGCAGCTTAGGATCAGGGGGGAACACTGAAGCTTTCTTT. Its translation: CASSLGSGGNTEAFF. The chain recombines TRBV7-8 with TRBJ1-1; TRBD1 matches 7 bases. The germline V gene encodes CDR1 SGHVS and CDR2 FQNEAQ. This CDR3 is built from 15 residues. Trimming at V came to 1 base and at J to 1 base, leaving 3 bases not matched to a gene.

In DNA form, the CDR3 reads TGTGCCAGTGGTATCGAAGCAGGGGGCTACAATGAGCAGTTCTTC. Residues: CASGIEAGGYNEQFF. The chain links TRBV2 to TRBJ2-1, with 7 bases identical to TRBD1. Trimming removed 9 bases from V and 3 bases from J; junction bases left unmatched: 11. Germline CDR1 is SNHLY and CDR2 is FYNNEI. This CDR3 is built from 15 residues.

The chain links TRBV7-9 to TRBJ1-2; D might be TRBD1 (6 bases). The V gene lost 1 base and the J gene lost 8 bases, with 20 bases spanning the gap. The CDR3 is made up of 16 amino acids. CDR1 SEHNR and CDR2 FQNEAQ come from the germline V gene (reference sequence). CDR3 region: CASSLVGFYAGAGYTF. The CDR3 bases are TGTGCCAGCAGCTTAGTCGGTTTCTATGCAGGGGCGGGCTACACCTTC.

The chain employs TRBV5-1 and TRBJ2-5; 8 bases match TRBD2. The CDR3 is made up of 18 amino acids. V gave up 4 bases and J gave up 1 base; unmatched junction bases: 15. Germline CDR1 SGHRS, CDR2 YFSETQ. The CDR3 DNA reads as TGCGCCAGCAGCCTCACCGGCGGGGGGTGGGATCTCCAAGAGACCCAGTACTTC. Amino acid sequence: CASSLTGGGWDLQETQYF.

The chain employs TRBV4-3 and TRBJ2-3, with 8 positions matching TRBD1. Germline V CDR1 and CDR2: LGHNA, YSLEER. This CDR3 is built from 15 residues. V trimming: 4 bases; J trimming: 0 bases; junction bases outside the gene matches: 3. CDR3 amino acids: CASSPDRDSTDTQYF. The CDR3, as DNA: TGCGCCAGCAGCCCGGACAGGGACAGCACAGATACGCAGTATTTT.

Relative to its sample, this clone is medium-sized. The V and J genes are TRBV4-3 and TRBJ2-3; weak D call: TRBD2 (6 bases). In germline, CDR1 is LGHNA, CDR2 YSLEER. The germline V and J ends were trimmed by 0 bases and 4 bases, with 20 bases remaining between them. There are 18 residues in the CDR3. CDR3 amino acids: CASSQDRAGATGADTQYF. CDR3 in DNA: TGCGCCAGCAGCCAAGACCGGGCCGGGGCTACGGGAGCAGATACGCAGTATTTT.

The chain recombines TRBV6-4 with TRBJ1-1, with D possibly TRBD1 on 5 matching bases. Germline lookup yields CDR1 MRHNA and CDR2 SNTAGT. Between the trimmed V and J ends, which lost 7 bases and 5 bases, there was a span of 17 bases. The CDR3 covers 14 residues. This CDR3 is CASNNGRGFTEAFF. DNA for the CDR3: TGTGCCAGCAATAATGGTAGGGGTTTTACTGAAGCTTTCTTT.

The chain combines TRBV10-1 with TRBJ1-1; 7 nucleotides match TRBD1. V dropped 4 bases and J dropped 5; count of bases not matched to a gene: 7. This CDR3 has 14 amino acids. The germline gives CDR1 WNHNN, CDR2 SYGVQD (reference sequence). In DNA form, the CDR3 reads TGCGCCAGCAGTGGAACAGGGGTGCAGACTGAAGCTTTCTTT. It translates to CASSGTGVQTEAFF.

V usage is TRBV27 and J usage is TRBJ2-5, with TRBD2 identical over 10 bases. Per the germline V gene, CDR1 is MNHEY and CDR2 is SMNVEV (reference sequence). V gave up 2 bases and J gave up 3 bases; unmatched junction bases: 9. The CDR3 totals 17 residues. DNA of the CDR3: TGTGCCAGCAGTTTAAGGCTGGGGCTAGCGGGGGAAGAGACCCAGTACTTC. Its protein product is CASSLRLGLAGEETQYF.

The table lists this clone with a count of one. The V and J genes are TRBV30 and TRBJ2-7, with 8 bases lining up with TRBD1. The CDR3 extends over 14 amino acids. Germline trimming cut 2 bases from V and 4 bases from J; bases unmatched to any gene: 7. Looked up from germline, CDR1 is GTSNPN and CDR2 is SVGIG (reference sequence). CDR3 in DNA: TGTGCCTGGAGTCCCGGGACAGGTGATTACGAGCAGTACTTC. This gives the protein CAWSPGTGDYEQYF.

The CDR3, as DNA: TGTGCCAGCAGCTTGTTAATAGGGGGCCCATCATCAAACACTGAAGCTTTCTTT. Translation gives CASSLLIGGPSSNTEAFF. This chain links TRBV5-6 with TRBJ1-1; 7 bases are shared with TRBD1. The CDR3 totals 18 residues. With V trimmed by 1 base and J by 2 bases, 14 bases remained unmatched. Germline assignment: CDR1 SGHDT and CDR2 YYEEEE.

The chain combines TRBV9 with TRBJ1-1; 7 nucleotides agree with TRBD1. CDR1 is SGDLS, CDR2 YYNGEE, per germline. V shed 0 bases and J 7 bases; nucleotides not matched to a gene: 3. The CDR3 is made up of 13 amino acids. The CDR3 DNA sequence: TGTGCCAGCAGCGTAGCTGGGGACAGTGAAGCTTTCTTT. Its translation: CASSVAGDSEAFF.

The chain employs TRBV10-3 and TRBJ1-1, with 8 bases aligning to TRBD1. CDR1 ENHRY and CDR2 SYGVKD come from the germline V gene. The CDR3 is made up of 14 amino acids. Trimming removed 8 bases from V and 1 base from J; junction bases left unmatched: 6. The CDR3 spells CAISQGAANTEAFF. The CDR3 DNA reads TGTGCCATCTCCCAGGGGGCCGCGAACACTGAAGCTTTCTTT.

A remark on this clone: Only one base separates this from a far larger clonotype, so it likely reflects a read error. The V call is TRBV7-2, the J call TRBJ2-1, with a weak D call TRBD2 (5 bases). This CDR3 spans 17 amino acids. V was pared by 5 bases and J by 9 bases, with 26 bases between. The germline gives CDR1 SGHTA, CDR2 FQGNSA. The chain's CDR3 is CASSHTETSSLGGEQFF. In DNA form, the CDR3 reads TGTGCCAGCAGCCATACCGAAACTAGTTCCCTCGGAGGTGAGCAGTTCTTC.